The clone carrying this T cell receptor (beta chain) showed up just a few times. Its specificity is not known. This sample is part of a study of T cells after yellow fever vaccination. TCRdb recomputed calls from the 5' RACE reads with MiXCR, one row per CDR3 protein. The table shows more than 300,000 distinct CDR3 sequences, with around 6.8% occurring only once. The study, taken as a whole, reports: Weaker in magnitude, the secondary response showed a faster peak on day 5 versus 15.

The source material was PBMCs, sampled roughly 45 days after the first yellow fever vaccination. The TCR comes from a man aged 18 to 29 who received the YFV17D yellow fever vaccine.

This chain's CDR3 is CASSLAQGHNEQFF. The CDR3 nucleotides are TGTGCCAGCAGCTTAGCACAGGGCCACAATGAGCAGTTCTTC. The V gene is TRBV7-2, the J gene TRBJ2-1; TRBD1 is a possible D gene (6 bases). Germline V gene lookup returns CDR1 SGHTA and CDR2 FQGNSA. Between the trimmed V and J ends, which lost 0 bases and 5 bases, there was a span of 8 bases. The CDR3 contains 14 residues.